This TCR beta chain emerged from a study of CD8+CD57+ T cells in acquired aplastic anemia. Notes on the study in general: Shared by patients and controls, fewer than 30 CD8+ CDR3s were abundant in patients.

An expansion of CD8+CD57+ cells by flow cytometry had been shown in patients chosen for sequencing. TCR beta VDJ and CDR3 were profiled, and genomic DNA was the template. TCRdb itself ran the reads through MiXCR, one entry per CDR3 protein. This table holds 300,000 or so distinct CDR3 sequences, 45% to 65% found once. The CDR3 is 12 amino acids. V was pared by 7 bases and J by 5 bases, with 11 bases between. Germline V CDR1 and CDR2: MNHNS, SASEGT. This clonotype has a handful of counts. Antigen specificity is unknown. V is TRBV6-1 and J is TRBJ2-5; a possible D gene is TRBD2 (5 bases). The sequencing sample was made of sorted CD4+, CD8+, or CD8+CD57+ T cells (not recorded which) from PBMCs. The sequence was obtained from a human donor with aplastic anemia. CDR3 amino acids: CASTPSTETQYF. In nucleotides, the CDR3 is TGTGCCAGCACACCTAGCACGGAGACCCAGTACTTC.